These T cell receptor beta chains were read from a single sample in a study of blood T cell repertoires in COVID-19. TCRdb's copy holds only in-frame clones and misses some; the assay was immunoSEQ multiplex PCR. The sample shows some 410,000 clones, roughly 88% of them seen only once. The sample was PBMCs or T cells enriched from blood (not recorded which). The origin of the receptors is a woman between 25 and 40 years old with acute COVID-19. CDR3s include the opening cysteine and the closing phenylalanine or tryptophan. Each record gives: J gene, V gene, D gene, clone size, CDR3 length, CDR3 protein, CDR3 DNA. The D gene is left open where the match is weak. A clone size is listed for some rows: how often the clone was seen (once, few, many), or a class if it is expanded.

j_call: TRBJ1-2
v_call: TRBV14
d_call: NA
clone_size: few
cdr3_length: 14
cdr3_aa: CASSQGGVINGYTF
cdr3_nt: TGTGCCAGCAGCCAAGGGGGGGTTATCAATGGCTACACCTTC

j_call: TRBJ2-5
v_call: TRBV6-5
d_call: NA
clone_size: NA
cdr3_length: 15
cdr3_aa: CASSRQRGFDGTQYF
cdr3_nt: TGTGCCAGCAGCAGACAACGGGGGTTTGATGGGACCCAGTACTTC

j_call: TRBJ2-7
v_call: TRBV24-1
d_call: TRBD1
clone_size: NA
cdr3_length: 16
cdr3_aa: CATSDSGDRGSYEQYF
cdr3_nt: TGTGCCACCAGTGATTCCGGGGACAGGGGGTCCTACGAGCAGTACTTC

j_call: TRBJ2-7
v_call: TRBV18
d_call: TRBD1
clone_size: NA
cdr3_length: 14
cdr3_aa: CASSPGQGSYEQYF
cdr3_nt: TGTGCCAGCTCACCCGGACAGGGCTCCTACGAGCAGTACTTC

j_call: TRBJ1-5
v_call: TRBV2
d_call: TRBD1
clone_size: NA
cdr3_length: 14
cdr3_aa: CASIGRGPDQPQHF
cdr3_nt: TGTGCCAGCATAGGCAGGGGGCCCGATCAGCCCCAGCATTTT

j_call: TRBJ1-2
v_call: TRBV24-1
d_call: NA
clone_size: once
cdr3_length: 13
cdr3_aa: CATPRDSDYGYTF
cdr3_nt: TGTGCCACCCCCCGGGACTCGGACTATGGCTACACCTTC

j_call: TRBJ2-3
v_call: TRBV4-2
d_call: NA
clone_size: NA
cdr3_length: 14
cdr3_aa: CASSQETKFDTQYF
cdr3_nt: TGTGCCAGCAGCCAAGAGACTAAGTTTGATACGCAGTATTTT

j_call: TRBJ2-2
v_call: TRBV27
d_call: TRBD1
clone_size: NA
cdr3_length: 17
cdr3_aa: CASSLSPGTGNTGELFF
cdr3_nt: TGTGCCAGCAGTTTATCCCCCGGGACAGGGAACACCGGGGAGCTGTTTTTT

j_call: TRBJ2-5
v_call: TRBV7-3
d_call: TRBD1
clone_size: NA
cdr3_length: 14
cdr3_aa: CASSATGQGETQYF
cdr3_nt: TGTGCCAGCAGCGCAACGGGACAGGGCGAGACCCAGTACTTC

j_call: TRBJ2-2
v_call: TRBV29-1
d_call: TRBD1
clone_size: NA
cdr3_length: 13
cdr3_aa: CSADPQGTGELFF
cdr3_nt: TGCAGCGCAGATCCACAGGGGACCGGGGAGCTGTTTTTT

j_call: TRBJ2-3
v_call: TRBV7-3
d_call: TRBD2
clone_size: NA
cdr3_length: 15
cdr3_aa: CASSPAGGGTDTQYF
cdr3_nt: TGTGCCAGCAGCCCCGCGGGGGGGGGCACAGATACGCAGTATTTT

j_call: TRBJ2-7
v_call: TRBV11-3
d_call: TRBD1
clone_size: NA
cdr3_length: 16
cdr3_aa: CASSLAPGQGDYEQYF
cdr3_nt: TGTGCCAGCAGCTTAGCCCCGGGACAGGGGGATTACGAGCAGTACTTC

j_call: TRBJ2-1
v_call: TRBV3-1/TRBV3-2
d_call: TRBD2
clone_size: NA
cdr3_length: 15
cdr3_aa: CASSQGLAGTPEQFF
cdr3_nt: TGTGCCAGCAGCCAAGGACTAGCGGGGACGCCGGAGCAGTTCTTC

j_call: TRBJ2-3
v_call: TRBV6-5
d_call: NA
clone_size: NA
cdr3_length: 15
cdr3_aa: CASSSGQPSTDTQYF
cdr3_nt: TGTGCCAGCAGTTCCGGACAGCCTAGCACAGATACGCAGTATTTT

j_call: TRBJ1-3
v_call: TRBV29-1
d_call: NA
clone_size: NA
cdr3_length: 17
cdr3_aa: CSVEGPAGRYTGNTIYF
cdr3_nt: TGCAGCGTTGAGGGCCCAGCAGGGCGGTATACGGGAAACACCATATATTTT

j_call: TRBJ2-2
v_call: TRBV7-2
d_call: NA
clone_size: NA
cdr3_length: 14
cdr3_aa: CASSLGKGTGELFF
cdr3_nt: TGTGCCAGCAGCTTAGGGAAGGGGACCGGGGAGCTGTTTTTT

j_call: TRBJ1-4
v_call: TRBV5-1
d_call: NA
clone_size: NA
cdr3_length: 14
cdr3_aa: CASTWGTNNEKLFF
cdr3_nt: TGCGCCAGCACCTGGGGCACAAATAATGAAAAACTGTTTTTT

j_call: TRBJ2-2
v_call: TRBV7-2
d_call: TRBD1
clone_size: NA
cdr3_length: 16
cdr3_aa: CASSRRTGGATGELFF
cdr3_nt: TGTGCCAGCAGCCGCAGAACAGGGGGCGCAACCGGGGAGCTGTTTTTT

j_call: TRBJ2-5
v_call: TRBV3-1/TRBV3-2
d_call: TRBD2
clone_size: NA
cdr3_length: 16
cdr3_aa: CASSPGLAGGRETQYF
cdr3_nt: TGTGCCAGCAGCCCGGGACTAGCGGGGGGACGGGAGACCCAGTACTTC

j_call: TRBJ2-5
v_call: TRBV4-2
d_call: TRBD2
clone_size: few
cdr3_length: 17
cdr3_aa: CASSQGTSGGPGETQYF
cdr3_nt: TGTGCCAGCAGCCAAGGGACTAGCGGGGGGCCGGGGGAGACCCAGTACTTC

j_call: TRBJ2-7
v_call: TRBV7-9
d_call: NA
clone_size: once
cdr3_length: 14
cdr3_aa: CASSLPGSYYEQYF
cdr3_nt: TGTGCCAGCAGCTTGCCCGGGTCCTACTACGAGCAGTACTTC

j_call: TRBJ2-5
v_call: TRBV2
d_call: TRBD2
clone_size: NA
cdr3_length: 15
cdr3_aa: CASSKQAGGPQTQYF
cdr3_nt: TGTGCCAGCAGTAAACAAGCGGGGGGCCCGCAGACCCAGTACTTC

j_call: TRBJ1-1
v_call: TRBV29-1
d_call: NA
clone_size: few
cdr3_length: 13
cdr3_aa: CSVKEGPREEAFF
cdr3_nt: TGCAGCGTTAAGGAGGGTCCCAGGGAGGAAGCTTTCTTT

j_call: TRBJ2-3
v_call: TRBV7-8
d_call: TRBD2
clone_size: NA
cdr3_length: 19
cdr3_aa: CASSLVASGGLGGTDTQYF
cdr3_nt: TGTGCCAGCAGCTTAGTAGCTAGCGGGGGCCTCGGGGGCACAGATACGCAGTATTTT

j_call: TRBJ1-5
v_call: TRBV19
d_call: TRBD1
clone_size: NA
cdr3_length: 18
cdr3_aa: CASSTTGTVPFSNQPQHF
cdr3_nt: TGTGCCAGTAGTACTACCGGGACAGTCCCCTTTAGCAATCAGCCCCAGCATTTT

j_call: TRBJ1-2
v_call: TRBV7-2
d_call: NA
clone_size: NA
cdr3_length: 15
cdr3_aa: CASSPRQTLNYGYTF
cdr3_nt: TGTGCCAGCAGCCCCAGACAGACTTTAAACTATGGCTACACCTTC

j_call: TRBJ2-7
v_call: TRBV13
d_call: TRBD2
clone_size: NA
cdr3_length: 15
cdr3_aa: CASSFLTSGEYEQYF
cdr3_nt: TGTGCCAGCAGCTTCCTGACTAGCGGGGAATACGAGCAGTACTTC

j_call: TRBJ1-6
v_call: TRBV2
d_call: NA
clone_size: NA
cdr3_length: 15
cdr3_aa: CASSVKTEINSPLHF
cdr3_nt: TGTGCCAGCAGTGTGAAAACAGAAATTAATTCACCCCTCCACTTT

j_call: TRBJ1-6
v_call: TRBV7-3
d_call: TRBD1
clone_size: NA
cdr3_length: 14
cdr3_aa: CASSQTGENSPLHF
cdr3_nt: TGTGCCAGCAGCCAGACAGGGGAAAACTCACCCCTCCACTTT

j_call: TRBJ2-5
v_call: TRBV5-1
d_call: NA
clone_size: NA
cdr3_length: 15
cdr3_aa: CASSSPRQTKWTQYF
cdr3_nt: TGCGCCAGCAGCTCCCCCCGACAGACCAAGTGGACCCAGTACTTC

j_call: TRBJ1-2
v_call: TRBV6-2/TRBV6-3
d_call: NA
clone_size: NA
cdr3_length: 14
cdr3_aa: CASSSPDINYGYTF
cdr3_nt: TGTGCCAGCAGCTCTCCGGACATCAACTATGGCTACACCTTC

j_call: TRBJ1-2
v_call: TRBV6-2/TRBV6-3
d_call: NA
clone_size: NA
cdr3_length: 13
cdr3_aa: CASSAQSNYGYTF
cdr3_nt: TGTGCCAGCAGTGCTCAGTCTAACTATGGCTACACCTTC

j_call: TRBJ1-2
v_call: TRBV24-1
d_call: TRBD1
clone_size: few
cdr3_length: 13
cdr3_aa: CATSNDRAGGYTF
cdr3_nt: TGTGCCACCAGTAATGACAGGGCGGGTGGCTACACCTTC

j_call: TRBJ1-2
v_call: TRBV5-4
d_call: TRBD1
clone_size: NA
cdr3_length: 14
cdr3_aa: CASSPGQEVHGYTF
cdr3_nt: TGTGCCAGCAGCCCGGGACAGGAGGTTCATGGCTACACCTTC

j_call: TRBJ2-1
v_call: TRBV4-1
d_call: NA
clone_size: few
cdr3_length: 16
cdr3_aa: CASSQSVGAPGIEQFF
cdr3_nt: TGCGCCAGCAGCCAGTCGGTGGGGGCCCCAGGCATTGAGCAGTTCTTC

j_call: TRBJ2-3
v_call: TRBV9
d_call: NA
clone_size: NA
cdr3_length: 15
cdr3_aa: CASSVGGGTTDTQYF
cdr3_nt: TGTGCCAGCAGCGTAGGCGGGGGCACCACAGATACGCAGTATTTT

j_call: TRBJ2-7
v_call: TRBV3-1/TRBV3-2
d_call: NA
clone_size: NA
cdr3_length: 15
cdr3_aa: CASSQSPGSSYEQYF
cdr3_nt: TGTGCCAGCAGCCAGAGTCCGGGGAGCTCCTACGAGCAGTACTTC

j_call: TRBJ1-5
v_call: TRBV5-6
d_call: TRBD1
clone_size: once
cdr3_length: 14
cdr3_aa: CASSLGTGIQPQHF
cdr3_nt: TGTGCCAGCAGCCTTGGGACAGGAATACAGCCCCAGCATTTT

j_call: TRBJ2-6
v_call: TRBV25-1
d_call: NA
clone_size: NA
cdr3_length: 12
cdr3_aa: CATRSGANVLTF
cdr3_nt: TGTGCCACCCGCTCTGGGGCCAACGTCCTGACTTTC

j_call: TRBJ2-2
v_call: TRBV7-3
d_call: NA
clone_size: NA
cdr3_length: 14
cdr3_aa: CASSLNRESGELFF
cdr3_nt: TGTGCCAGCAGCTTAAACAGGGAGAGCGGGGAGCTGTTTTTT

j_call: TRBJ1-4
v_call: TRBV2
d_call: NA
clone_size: NA
cdr3_length: 13
cdr3_aa: CASSRTEQEKLFF
cdr3_nt: TGTGCCAGCAGTCGGACAGAGCAGGAGAAACTGTTTTTT

j_call: TRBJ1-2
v_call: TRBV7-2
d_call: NA
clone_size: few
cdr3_length: 15
cdr3_aa: CASSLEFRGGRGYTF
cdr3_nt: TGTGCCAGCAGCTTAGAGTTCCGGGGTGGAAGAGGCTACACCTTC

j_call: TRBJ2-6
v_call: TRBV5-1
d_call: NA
clone_size: NA
cdr3_length: 17
cdr3_aa: CASSSLGTFTGANVLTF
cdr3_nt: TGCGCCAGCAGCTCCCTCGGGACATTCACTGGGGCCAACGTCCTGACTTTC

j_call: TRBJ1-5
v_call: TRBV7-8
d_call: NA
clone_size: NA
cdr3_length: 15
cdr3_aa: CASSLDRAVGQPQHF
cdr3_nt: TGTGCCAGCAGCCTAGACAGAGCGGTCGGTCAGCCCCAGCATTTT

j_call: TRBJ1-2
v_call: TRBV6-1
d_call: TRBD1
clone_size: NA
cdr3_length: 16
cdr3_aa: CASSETGTGGLYGYTF
cdr3_nt: TGTGCCAGCAGTGAAACAGGGACAGGGGGCCTATATGGCTACACCTTC

j_call: TRBJ2-7
v_call: TRBV9
d_call: TRBD2
clone_size: NA
cdr3_length: 15
cdr3_aa: CASSATGTTYYEQYF
cdr3_nt: TGTGCCAGCAGCGCGACCGGGACTACCTACTACGAGCAGTACTTC

j_call: TRBJ1-3
v_call: TRBV10-3
d_call: NA
clone_size: NA
cdr3_length: 16
cdr3_aa: CAIARQTQLSGNTIYF
cdr3_nt: TGTGCCATCGCTAGACAGACCCAATTATCTGGAAACACCATATATTTT

j_call: TRBJ2-3
v_call: TRBV10-3
d_call: TRBD2
clone_size: NA
cdr3_length: 16
cdr3_aa: CAISEFASGGSDTQYF
cdr3_nt: TGTGCCATCAGTGAGTTTGCTAGCGGGGGCTCAGATACGCAGTATTTT

j_call: TRBJ2-1
v_call: TRBV4-3
d_call: NA
clone_size: NA
cdr3_length: 13
cdr3_aa: CASSQEASYEQFF
cdr3_nt: TGCGCCAGCAGCCAAGAGGCAAGTTATGAGCAGTTCTTC